These 5 T cell receptor beta chains share one sample of origin, sequenced in a study of shared clonotypes between healthy human individuals. Profiling relied on immunoSEQ multiplex PCR, and the TCRdb table lists in-frame clones only, not all of them. The data contain roughly 2.5 million clones, around nine tenths of them seen just once; the ten biggest clones take up roughly 0.13%. Input material: naive CD4+ T cells sorted from blood. Subset of the sample: CD45RA+ positively selected. Every receptor here comes from a man aged 18 to 29 in good health.

This sequence joins TRBV28 and TRBJ2-3; perhaps TRBD1 as D (6 bases). Germline values: CDR1 MDHEN, CDR2 SYDVKM. The CDR3 sequence is 16 residues long. With 2 bases removed from V and 5 bases from J, the gap between germline ends came to 17 bases. CDR3 coding DNA: TGTGCCAGCAGTTTAATACAGGGTGTTTGGGTAGATACGCAGTATTTT. It yields the protein CASSLIQGVWVDTQYF. The full variable domain, with the rest looked up from reference TRBV28 and TRBJ2-3, is DVKVTQSSRYLVKRTGEKVFLECVQDMDHENMFWYRQDPGLGLRLIYFSYDVKMKEKGDIPEGYSVSREKKERFSLILESASTNQTSMYLCASSLIQGVWVDTQYFGPGTRLTVL.

The rearrangement links TRBV6-6 to TRBJ2-2; maybe TRBD2 (6 bases). Germline V gives CDR1 MNHNY, CDR2 SVGAGI (reference sequence). This CDR3 region has 14 residues. The V and J ends lost 10 bases and 2 bases respectively, with 14 bases between them. The CDR3 coding sequence is TGTGCCATTAAGTTGGGGGGAAACACCGGGGAGCTGTTTTTT. It encodes CAIKLGGNTGELFF.

The table lists this clone with a few counts. The same CDR3 can be traced to other DNA sequences in this sample. This rearrangement joins TRBV19 to TRBJ1-1; D not resolved. The germline V gene has CDR1 LNHDA and CDR2 SQIVND (reference sequence). The CDR3 covers 13 residues. V was trimmed by 4 bases and J by 1 base, leaving 7 bases between them. The CDR3 DNA is TGTGCCAGTAGTACTTATGGGAACACTGAAGCTTTCTTT. Protein product: CASSTYGNTEAFF.

The V gene is TRBV6-1, the J gene TRBJ1-1; tentatively, D is TRBD1 (6 bases). CDR1 and CDR2 (germline): MNHNS, SASEGT. The CDR3 length is 15 residues. V was cut by 4 bases and J by 6 bases, with 18 bases left in between. The chain's CDR3 is CASSVTDSGSSEAFF. The CDR3 nucleotides read TGTGCCAGCAGTGTTACGGACAGTGGTTCTTCTGAAGCTTTCTTT.

The CDR3 region has the DNA TGCGCCAGCAGCTGGCAACCGGGACAGGAGAGACCTGGAAACACCATATATTTT. This sequence encodes CASSWQPGQERPGNTIYF. This chain joins TRBV5-1 and TRBJ1-3; TRBD1 agrees at 8 bases. J was trimmed by 2 bases and V by 3 bases; bases with no gene match: 13. CDR3 length: 18 residues. From germline, CDR1 is SGHRS and CDR2 YFSETQ.